This T cell receptor (beta chain) was observed in a study of blood T cells in healthy people across ages. V shed 0 bases, J shed 7 bases, and the junction held 8 bases outside the gene matches. Germline V gene data show CDR1 as SGHRS and CDR2 as YFSETQ. The CDR3 is made up of 15 amino acids. This clonotype has at least ten counts. The authors ran a second PCR of about 7 to 12 cycles using a sample-barcoded 5' primer and a J-beta primer mix. TCRdb re-derived calls from the 5' RACE reads in MiXCR, one entry per CDR3 protein. This table holds 550,000 to 650,000 distinct CDR3 sequences, about 30% found once.

The V call is TRBV5-1, the J call TRBJ2-5; 8 bases fit TRBD2. Source material: blood. The TCR originated in an elderly woman in good health. In nucleotides, the CDR3 is TGCGCCAGCAGCTTGGAGCGGGGGCCCTCGGGGACCCAGTACTTC. This translates into CASSLERGPSGTQYF.